Following are 25 T cell receptor beta chains from one sample sequenced in a study of blood T cell repertoires in COVID-19. The assay was immunoSEQ multiplex PCR, and TCRdb's table has in-frame clones only and misses some. The sample holds more than 350,000 clones; around nine tenths are singletons and the top ten take 10%. The specimen was PBMCs or T cells enriched from blood (not recorded which). Receptors originate from a woman aged 50 to 60 who had recovered from COVID-19.

The V and J genes are TRBV9 and TRBJ2-2, with a possible D match to TRBD2 (6 bases). The germline V gene encodes CDR1 SGDLS and CDR2 YYNGEE. The CDR3 is 15 residues long. V was pared by 5 bases and J by 2 bases, with 13 bases between. DNA for the CDR3: TGTGCCAGCAGTTATGACGGGGGTAACACCGGGGAGCTGTTTTTT. As protein: CASSYDGGNTGELFF.

This chain links TRBV5-1 with TRBJ2-3; 7 positions match TRBD1. Per the germline V gene, CDR1 is SGHRS and CDR2 is YFSETQ. Losses at the gene ends were 7 bases for V and 2 bases for J; bases not matched to a gene: 10. This CDR3 is 15 amino acids long. In DNA form, the CDR3 reads TGCGCCAGCTTCTCAGGGGGTCTCCCCACAGATACGCAGTATTTT. The encoded protein is CASFSGGLPTDTQYF.

V usage is TRBV7-9 and J usage is TRBJ2-1, with 8 positions matching TRBD1. Looked up from germline, CDR1 is SEHNR and CDR2 is FQNEAQ (reference sequence). CDR3 length: 15 residues. V lost 5 bases, J lost 0 bases, and 3 bases stayed unmatched. DNA of the CDR3: TGTGCCAGCAGCAGACAGGGGACCTCCTACAATGAGCAGTTCTTC. Residues: CASSRQGTSYNEQFF.

This clone was seen only a few times. CDR3 in amino acids: CASSIIAGQAGAGSNQPQHF. In DNA, the CDR3 is TGTGCCAGTAGTATAATTGCTGGACAGGCCGGCGCGGGTAGCAATCAGCCCCAGCATTTT. This chain connects TRBV19 to TRBJ1-5; 7 positions match TRBD1. Looked up from germline, CDR1 is LNHDA and CDR2 is SQIVND (reference sequence). This CDR3 region has 20 residues. V was clipped by 2 bases and J by 0 bases; unmatched bases: 16.

The rearrangement joins TRBV24-1 to TRBJ1-5; TRBD1 agrees at 11 bases. The CDR3 loop spans 16 amino acids. Germline CDR1 is KGHDR and CDR2 is SFDVKD. The ends lost 4 bases at V and 3 bases at J; junction bases unmatched: 4. The CDR3 DNA sequence: TGTGCCACCAGTGACCGGACAGGGGGCAACAATCAGCCCCAGCATTTT. This gives the protein CATSDRTGGNNQPQHF.

This chain links TRBV19 with TRBJ1-4; 9 bases fit TRBD1. Germline V gene data show CDR1 as LNHDA and CDR2 as SQIVND (reference sequence). This CDR3 is 15 amino acids long. V lost 8 bases to trimming and J lost 4 bases; unmatched junction nucleotides: 8. The chain's CDR3 is CASADWGQGNEKLFF. CDR3 in DNA: TGTGCCAGTGCCGACTGGGGACAGGGTAATGAAAAACTGTTTTTT.

The J gene is TRBJ2-1, the V gene TRBV27, with 11 bases lining up with TRBD1. V gave up 4 bases and J gave up 12 bases; unmatched junction bases: 17. Germline CDR1 reads MNHEY; CDR2 reads SMNVEV (reference sequence). The CDR3 sequence is 17 residues long. In nucleotides, the CDR3 is TGTGCCAGCAGTTCCACGGACAGGGGGCAGTTTCTTATAGGGCAGTTCTTC. Its protein product is CASSSTDRGQFLIGQFF.

J is TRBJ2-4 and V is TRBV29-1; D uncertain. Germline assignment: CDR1 SQVTM and CDR2 ANQGSEA. V was trimmed by 0 bases and J by 3 bases, leaving 9 bases between them. This CDR3 spans 14 amino acids. CDR3 nucleotide sequence: TGCAGCGTTGAAGACGAAGGAGACAAAAACATTCAGTACTTC. This gives the protein CSVEDEGDKNIQYF.

The V and J genes are TRBV30 and TRBJ1-5, with D perhaps matching TRBD1 (6 bases). The V gene lost 1 base and the J gene lost 6 bases, with 10 bases spanning the gap. This CDR3 comprises 13 residues. Germline CDR1 reads GTSNPN; CDR2 reads SVGIG (reference sequence). The CDR3 bases are TGTGCCTGGAGTGCTGGGGGCGGTCAGCCCCAGCATTTT. The encoded protein is CAWSAGGGQPQHF.

The V and J genes are TRBV19 and TRBJ1-1, with D tentatively TRBD1 (6 bases). The CDR3 has 12 residues. CDR1 is LNHDA and CDR2 is SQIVND in the germline V gene (reference sequence). V gave up 3 bases and J gave up 11 bases, with 13 bases separating them. DNA for the CDR3: TGTGCCAGTAGTATTTACAGGGAGGGGGCTTTCTTT. Its protein product is CASSIYREGAFF.

The chain employs TRBV27 and TRBJ2-7; the D gene is possibly TRBD1 (6 bases). The CDR3 contains 13 residues. The V end lost 5 bases, the J end lost 4 bases, and 12 bases lay between the germline ends. Germline V gene lookup returns CDR1 MNHEY and CDR2 SMNVEV (reference sequence). The CDR3 DNA follows: TGTGCCAGCAGTCCCTTTAGGGGGTACGAGCAGTACTTC. Encoded protein: CASSPFRGYEQYF.

The chain is built from TRBV12-3 or TRBV12-4 and TRBJ1-5; D remains ambiguous. Trimming shortened V by 3 bases and J by 11 bases, and 11 bases separated the two germline ends. The length of the CDR3 is 12 residues. The chain's CDR3 is CASSLGGQAQHF. For the CDR3, the DNA is TGTGCCAGCAGTTTGGGAGGCCAGGCCCAGCATTTT.

The J gene is TRBJ1-1, the V gene TRBV2; 7 bases map to TRBD1. The CDR3 extends over 15 amino acids. After removal of 6 bases from V and 3 bases from J, the junction contained 10 bases not matched to a gene. CDR1 and CDR2 (germline): SNHLY, FYNNEI. The CDR3 here is CASRRQEGGHTEAFF. The CDR3 DNA reads TGTGCCAGCAGGCGCCAGGAAGGGGGCCACACTGAAGCTTTCTTT.

The chain links TRBV6-2 or TRBV6-3 to TRBJ1-1; D call uncertain. V lost 2 bases and J 4 bases, leaving 11 bases between the germline ends. The germline gives CDR1 MNHEY, CDR2 SVGEGT. The CDR3 has 14 residues. The CDR3 coding sequence is TGTGCCAGCAGTTACGAGGGATTGGGCACTGAAGCTTTCTTT. Its translation is CASSYEGLGTEAFF.

This clone has more than one count but fewer than ten. The chain is built from TRBV28 and TRBJ2-7; D call uncertain. Germline CDR1 and CDR2: MDHEN and SYDVKM. The V gene lost 4 bases and the J gene lost 7 bases, with 20 bases spanning the gap. This CDR3 is built from 15 residues. CDR3 residues: CASSYPQLGTREQYF. The CDR3 DNA reads TGTGCCAGCAGTTACCCCCAGCTAGGCACGCGGGAGCAGTACTTC.

CDR3 in amino acids: CASSIRLAGGETQYF. The CDR3 DNA follows: TGTGCCAGTAGTATTCGACTAGCGGGGGGGGAGACCCAGTACTTC. The chain employs TRBV19 and TRBJ2-5, with TRBD2 identical over 14 bases. Germline V gives CDR1 LNHDA, CDR2 SQIVND (reference sequence). The CDR3 is 15 residues long. The ends lost 3 bases at V and 5 bases at J; junction bases unmatched: 2.

The sample holds a few counts of this clone. CDR3 residues: CASSAYRTTEQYF. CDR3 in DNA: TGTGCCAGCAGTGCCTACAGGACGACGGAGCAGTACTTC. This sequence joins TRBV12-3 or TRBV12-4 and TRBJ2-7; tentative D call: TRBD1 (5 bases). The V end was cut by 5 bases, the J end by 7 bases, with 15 bases between. CDR3 length equals 13 residues.

The gene calls are TRBV6-1 and TRBJ1-3, with no clear D. Germline loops: CDR1 MNHNS, CDR2 SASEGT. The CDR3 runs to 16 residues. The V end lost 2 bases, the J end lost 3 bases, and 14 bases lay between the germline ends. The CDR3 DNA is TGTGCCAGCAGTGAATACTGGTCGGCGGTTGGAAACACCATATATTTT. Its translation is CASSEYWSAVGNTIYF.

J is TRBJ1-2 and V is TRBV2; 8 bases line up with TRBD1. Trimming cost V 5 bases and J 4 bases; bases outside gene matches: 6. CDR1 SNHLY and CDR2 FYNNEI come from the germline V gene. The length of the CDR3 is 14 residues. The CDR3 protein is CASSPGTGSYGYTF. The CDR3 DNA sequence: TGTGCCAGCAGTCCCGGGACAGGCTCCTATGGCTACACCTTC.

This clone was counted only a few times. The rearrangement uses TRBV5-6 and TRBJ1-1; D gene ambiguous. Germline CDR1 and CDR2: SGHDT and YYEEEE. V was shortened by 2 bases and J by 8 bases, with 10 bases between the two germline ends. The CDR3 has 12 amino acids. This CDR3 reads CASSLGSGEAFF. The CDR3 DNA reads as TGTGCCAGCAGCTTAGGGAGCGGGGAAGCTTTCTTT.

The V and J genes are TRBV4-1 and TRBJ2-5, with 8 bases lining up with TRBD2. Germline CDR1 and CDR2: MGHRA and YSYEKL. The V and J ends lost 2 bases and 5 bases, in that order; junction bases with no gene match: 10. The CDR3 length is 16 residues. The CDR3, as DNA: TGCGCCAGCAGCCAAACACCGGGGGGGCGTGGGGAGACCCAGTACTTC. It encodes CASSQTPGGRGETQYF.

The chain uses TRBV28 and TRBJ1-2, with a tentative D call TRBD1 (6 bases). CDR3 size: 13 residues. Germline V lookup: CDR1 MDHEN, CDR2 SYDVKM. Trimming shortened V by 10 bases and J by 2 bases, and 14 bases separated the two germline ends. The CDR3, as DNA: TGTGCCACCCAGAATGGGGGCAACTATGGCTACACCTTC. The encoded protein is CATQNGGNYGYTF.

The rearrangement links TRBV5-1 to TRBJ1-1; D is undetermined. Germline loops: CDR1 SGHRS, CDR2 YFSETQ. The CDR3 loop spans 13 amino acids. V gave up 0 bases and J gave up 7 bases, with 10 bases separating them. The CDR3 loop is CASSLETAFEAFF. The CDR3 nucleotides read TGCGCCAGCAGCTTGGAAACAGCCTTTGAAGCTTTCTTT.

The V gene is TRBV5-1, the J gene TRBJ1-1; 8 bases line up with TRBD1. The CDR3 has 15 amino acids. Germline values: CDR1 SGHRS, CDR2 YFSETQ. V shed 3 bases, J shed 6 bases, and the junction held 10 bases outside the gene matches. CDR3 sequence reads: CASSSGTGGLSEAFF. CDR3 coding DNA: TGCGCCAGCAGCTCGGGAACAGGGGGGTTGTCTGAAGCTTTCTTT. Combining the CDR3 with reference TRBV5-1 and TRBJ1-1 gives the whole variable domain KAGVTQTPRYLIKTRGQQVTLSCSPISGHRSVSWYQQTPGQGLQFLFEYFSETQRNKGNFPGRFSGRQFSNSRSEMNVSTLELGDSALYLCASSSGTGGLSEAFFGQGTRLTVV.

This clone appeared a single time. This chain uses TRBV7-9 with TRBJ1-2; D remains ambiguous. This CDR3 region has 17 residues. CDR1 and CDR2 from the germline V gene are SEHNR and FQNEAQ (reference sequence). V dropped 5 bases and J dropped 2 bases, with 21 bases sitting between them. The CDR3, as DNA: TGTGCCAGCAGCATCCTCCTGTCGACAAACGAGAACTATGGCTACACCTTC. Its translation is CASSILLSTNENYGYTF.